This T cell receptor beta chain is drawn from a study of T cell responses to AZD1222 COVID-19 vaccine. Regarding the study as a whole: With two AZD1222 doses given, Spike-specific TCR breadth and depth both rose. Donors, mostly white British, included more females; clonal diversity was possibly underestimated. Baseline seropositivity occurred in only a handful of AZD1222 recipients.

On this clone: Its cognate antigen is unknown.

Profiled with immunoSEQ multiplex PCR; TCRdb holds only in-frame clones, not every one. The sample yields around 15,000 clones, 84% seen once. The germline CDR1 and CDR2 sequences are MDHEN and SYDVKM. J lost 6 bases, V lost 10 bases, and 12 bases had no gene match. This CDR3 comprises 14 residues. The specimen comprised peripheral blood, sampled 28 days after the second AZD1222 dose. This sequence originates from an adult who received the AZD1222 COVID-19 vaccine. The chain has TRBV28 and TRBJ2-1; 7 bases are a match to TRBD2. CDR3 nucleotide sequence: TGTGCCACCTTCCCCGCGGGAGCGGGCAATGAGCAGTTCTTC. This sequence encodes CATFPAGAGNEQFF.